This T cell receptor beta chain is from a study of blood T cell repertoires in COVID-19 (dated by TCRdb to about 2020). In the study overall: Samples covering the acute and convalescent phases of COVID-19 were provided by collaborators in the United States, Italy and Spain. Where HLA class I and class II types were available, the types were taken from metadata supplied by the sample provider, not from assay-based typing. The samples were drawn from two sources: the first 160 participants of the ongoing ImmuneRACE study, and over 1,000 subjects contributed by 6 global collaborators. The prospective study material was composed of cDNA or gDNA derived from T cells, B-cell-depleted T cells, or PBMCs. The repertoires were released in a freely available public database intended as a resource for research on the immune response to SARS-CoV-2. Deeply sampled blood TCRbeta repertoires from subjects exposed to, actively infected with, or recovered from COVID-19 were included in the dataset. Sample metadata almost always included a de-identified subject ID, COVID-19 status, age in years and sex.

For this clone: Its target antigen remains unknown. No base qualities exist here, and no much larger clone lies one base off it.

What the authors observed across the whole study: Clinical and demographic metadata were provided uncurated, with the amount varying by source and participant.

Participants in the prospective study were aged about 18 to 95 years, lived in 20 to 25 United States geographic areas, and enrolled through a virtual design. In the prospective study, participants were assigned to cohorts based on the clinical history participants reported in a screening survey and a study questionnaire. For ImmuneRACE Cohort 3, a participant was defined as recovered based on two consecutive negative NP/OP PCR tests, clearance by a healthcare professional, or resolution of symptoms. Mobile phlebotomists in the prospective study collected whole blood, serum and a nasopharyngeal or oropharyngeal swab from every participant. Participants in the prospective study had the option to provide additional blood draws and questionnaires over a 2-month period. Before DNA extraction, blood samples from the prospective study were shipped at room temperature or frozen. The immunoSEQ Assay, a bias-controlled multiplex PCR, was used to amplify TCRbeta CDR3 regions from genomic DNA. On the study's bioinformatics: The number of nucleated cells in each sample was estimated from the amplification of reference gene primers within the assay. To quantify the absolute abundance of each unique TCRbeta CDR3 rearrangement, sequence reads were collapsed and filtered. Productive Simpson clonality was computed per sample as the square root of Simpson's diversity index over productive rearrangements. The source is immuneACCESS, and TCRdb retained only in-frame sequences with V and J called. Part of the clones is not carried over; for the studies checked, unresolved V genes explain less than half of this, and the remainder is unexplained. That table gives V, J and clone size, and the DNA gave D and trimming. Here the sample has roughly 300,000 clones; approximately 87% occur a single time. Of the sample, about 5% is held by the ten largest clones.

The germline V gene yields MNHEY for CDR1 and SVGEGT for CDR2. Cut back by 5 bases and 5 bases, the V and J ends lie 19 bases apart. From cysteine to phenylalanine, the CDR3 is 16 amino acids long. The DNA shown is the 48-base CDR3, in frame from base 1. The sequencing sample was made of PBMCs or T cells enriched from blood (not recorded which). This clonotype originated in a woman aged 25 to 45 who had recovered from COVID-19. The receptor chain draws on TRBV6-2 or TRBV6-3 and TRBJ2-1; the D gene is perhaps TRBD2, on 7 matching bases. The DNA reads TGTGCCAGCAGTGACCCACGGCGGGGGCGCGACAATGAGCAGTTCTTC. This codes for CASSDPRRGRDNEQFF.